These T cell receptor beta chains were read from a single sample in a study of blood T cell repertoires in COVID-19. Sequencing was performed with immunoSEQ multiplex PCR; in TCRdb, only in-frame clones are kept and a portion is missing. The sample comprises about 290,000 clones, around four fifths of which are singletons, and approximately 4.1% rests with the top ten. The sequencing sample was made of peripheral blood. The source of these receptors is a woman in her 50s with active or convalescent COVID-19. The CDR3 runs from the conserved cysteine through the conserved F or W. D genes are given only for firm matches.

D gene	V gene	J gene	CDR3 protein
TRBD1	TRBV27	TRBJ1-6	CASSPGTVFNSPLHF
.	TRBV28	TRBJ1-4	CASSPGLAEKLFF
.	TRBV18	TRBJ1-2	CASSLPTQYTGGYYGYTF
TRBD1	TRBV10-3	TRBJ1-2	CAISDLFRTGSNYGYTF
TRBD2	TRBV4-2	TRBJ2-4	CASSQVAGLAKNIQYF
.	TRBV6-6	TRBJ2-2	CASSGGTGTGELFF
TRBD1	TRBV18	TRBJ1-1	CASSPRTGETEAFF
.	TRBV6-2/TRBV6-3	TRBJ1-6	CASSYSTGGNSPLHF
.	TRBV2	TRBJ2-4	CASSQGMNIQYF
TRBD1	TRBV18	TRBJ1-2	CASSPDRAPSLGDYGYTF
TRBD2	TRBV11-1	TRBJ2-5	CASGNSGAETQYF
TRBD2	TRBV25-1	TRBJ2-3	CASSGSGILTDTQYF
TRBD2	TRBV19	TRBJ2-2	CASSIVGGTGELFF
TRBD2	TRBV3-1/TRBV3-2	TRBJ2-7	CASSPLGGSVYEQYF
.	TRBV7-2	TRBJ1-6	CASSTEWRSPLHF
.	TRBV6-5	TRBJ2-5	CASQAGDSDWETQYF
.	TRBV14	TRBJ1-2	CASSQDLGTGRHGGYTF
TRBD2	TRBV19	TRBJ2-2	CASRHRTSGGNTGELFF
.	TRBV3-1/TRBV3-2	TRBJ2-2	CASSQDMFSTGELFF
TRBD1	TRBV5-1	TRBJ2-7	CASRDRVSEQYF
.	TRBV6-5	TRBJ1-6	CASKKGDSPLHF
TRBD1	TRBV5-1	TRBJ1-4	CASSHGQVPTNEKLFF
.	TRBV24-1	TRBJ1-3	CATSDSSGSGNTIYF
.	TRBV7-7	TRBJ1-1	CASSPGGIAEAFF
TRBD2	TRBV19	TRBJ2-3	CASSFLAGGGDTQYF
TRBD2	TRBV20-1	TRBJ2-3	CSASNAGGPPTQYF
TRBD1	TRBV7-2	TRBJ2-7	CASSLGQGNYEQYF
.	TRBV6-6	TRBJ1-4	CASSSQGEREKLFF
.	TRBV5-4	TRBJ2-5	CASSFSSGSVETQYF
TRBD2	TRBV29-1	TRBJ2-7	CSVRYTSGRAEEQYF
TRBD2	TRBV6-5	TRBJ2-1	CASSSVLAGGYNEQFF
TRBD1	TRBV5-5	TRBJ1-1	CASSFQTGVGTEAFF
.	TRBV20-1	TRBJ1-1	CSASKGRLYTEAFF
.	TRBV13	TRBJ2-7	CASSSDSSSYEQYF
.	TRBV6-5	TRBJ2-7	CASSYFGFSSEQYF
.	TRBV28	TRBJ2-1	CASSLFASRNEQFF
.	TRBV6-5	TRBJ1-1	CASRPQGLGNTEAFF
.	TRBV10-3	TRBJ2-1	CAISGGLRGMGDEQFF
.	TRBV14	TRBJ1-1	CASSHIDSRVTFF